Below, 15 T cell receptor beta chains from the same sample are listed, as sequenced in a study of T cells after yellow fever vaccination. Each CDR3 protein gets one entry after TCRdb re-called the 5' RACE reads with MiXCR. The profile shows about 370,000 distinct CDR3 sequences, under 14% of them singletons. Sequences were derived from PBMCs, sampled on the day of the first yellow fever vaccination. All receptors come from a man aged 18 to 35 who received the YFV17D yellow fever vaccine.

The rearrangement uses TRBV20-1 and TRBJ1-2; D is unresolved. CDR1 is DFQATT and CDR2 is SNEGSKA in the germline V gene (reference sequence). Trimming took 0 bases from V and 2 from J, leaving 10 bases between them. The CDR3 has 14 residues. CDR3: CSARDDFGNYGYTF. The CDR3 DNA reads TGCAGTGCTAGAGATGATTTCGGGAACTATGGCTACACCTTC.

This clonotype was recorded once. The chain couples TRBV5-6 to TRBJ1-5; a possible D gene is TRBD1 (6 bases). Trimming removed 2 bases at V and 4 bases at J, with 13 bases between. The length of the CDR3 is 15 residues. In germline, CDR1 is SGHDT, CDR2 YYEEEE. DNA of the CDR3: TGTGCCAGCAGCTTCAGACAGGTCTCAAATCAGCCCCAGCATTTT. Protein sequence: CASSFRQVSNQPQHF. The whole variable domain, remainder taken from reference TRBV5-6 and TRBJ1-5, is DAGVTQSPTHLIKTRGQQVTLRCSPKSGHDTVSWYQQALGQGPQFIFQYYEEEERQRGNFPDRFSGHQFPNYSSELNVNALLLGDSALYLCASSFRQVSNQPQHFGDGTRLSIL.

In its sample, this clonotype was seen many times. This rearrangement joins TRBV4-2 to TRBJ1-2, with 9 bases identical to TRBD1. Germline V gives CDR1 LGHNA, CDR2 YNFKEQ. CDR3 length: 16 amino acids. The V segment lost 0 bases and the J segment 7 bases; nucleotides outside the gene matches: 9. Written as DNA, the CDR3 is TGTGCCAGCAGCCAAGAGGGACAGGGTTTAGAAAGTGGCTACACCTTC. Translated, it gives CASSQEGQGLESGYTF.

In its sample, this clonotype was seen a few times. Written as DNA, the CDR3 is TGTGCCAGCAGTGTTAGGGGGGTTTATAGAGATACGCAGTATTTT. This encodes CASSVRGVYRDTQYF. J is TRBJ2-3 and V is TRBV6-2 or TRBV6-3, with D perhaps assigned TRBD1 or TRBD2 (6 bases each). Germline V CDR1 and CDR2: MNHEY, SVGEGT. Trimming stripped 5 bases from V and 5 bases from J, with 17 bases between. The CDR3 has 15 residues.

The V and J genes are TRBV4-3 and TRBJ2-3; weak D call: TRBD2 (5 bases). V was pared by 3 bases and J by 1 base, with 14 bases between. Germline assignment: CDR1 LGHNA and CDR2 YSLEER. This CDR3 is built from 16 residues. CDR3 nucleotide sequence: TGCGCCAGCAGCCACGGGGTCCTCGTTGGCACAGATACGCAGTATTTT. The encoded protein is CASSHGVLVGTDTQYF.

The gene calls are TRBV19 and TRBJ2-5; TRBD1 agrees at 7 bases. Germline V gives CDR1 LNHDA, CDR2 SQIVND (reference sequence). This CDR3 is 16 amino acids long. V lost 5 bases to trimming and J lost 0 bases; unmatched junction nucleotides: 9. DNA of the CDR3: TGTGCCAGTAGTCGGATCTCCGGACAGGACCAAGAGACCCAGTACTTC. Translation: CASSRISGQDQETQYF.

There are a few counts of this clonotype. The rearrangement uses TRBV11-2 and TRBJ2-1; 7 bases align to TRBD2. The junction had 9 bases not matched to a gene; V was cut back by 3 bases and J by 7 bases. The CDR3 is 15 residues long. Germline V gene data show CDR1 as SGHAT and CDR2 as FQNNGV. CDR3 protein: CASSLGSGFQNEQFF. CDR3 nucleotides: TGTGCCAGCAGCTTGGGTAGCGGGTTCCAGAATGAGCAGTTCTTC.

The rearrangement links TRBV29-1 to TRBJ1-1, with 7 bases lining up with TRBD1. The ends lost 8 bases at V and 3 bases at J; junction bases unmatched: 9. Germline V gene data show CDR1 as SQVTM and CDR2 as ANQGSEA. This CDR3 contains 13 residues. CDR3 nucleotides: TGCAGCTCACGACAGGGTTACGACACTGAAGCTTTCTTT. Protein product: CSSRQGYDTEAFF.

This clonotype was seen at least ten times. The J gene is TRBJ1-1, the V gene TRBV20-1; D uncertain. Trimming took off 1 base at V and 5 bases at J, with 8 bases between the two ends. This CDR3 spans 12 amino acids. Germline-derived CDR1 and CDR2 are DFQATT and SNEGSKA (reference sequence). The CDR3 sequence is CSARVATTEAFF. As DNA, the CDR3 is TGCAGTGCTAGAGTCGCGACGACTGAAGCTTTCTTT.

The chain joins TRBV5-1 to TRBJ2-5; TRBD2 aligns across 9 bases. J gave up 1 base and V 0 bases, and 4 bases lay outside the gene matches. Germline values: CDR1 SGHRS, CDR2 YFSETQ. This CDR3 region has 16 residues. CDR3 DNA sequence: TGCGCCAGCAGCTTGGCCATAGCGGGGGTCCAAGAGACCCAGTACTTC. Protein product: CASSLAIAGVQETQYF.

The chain carries TRBV14 and TRBJ2-7; 8 bases agree with TRBD1. Germline loops: CDR1 SGHDN, CDR2 FVKESK. The CDR3 is made up of 15 amino acids. J was trimmed by 3 bases and V by 0 bases; bases with no gene match: 4. CDR3 protein: CASSQEPGGYYEQYF. CDR3 nucleotide sequence: TGTGCCAGCAGCCAAGAACCAGGGGGCTACTACGAGCAGTACTTC. Supplemented by reference TRBV14 and TRBJ2-7, the full variable domain reads EAGVTQFPSHSVIEKGQTVTLRCDPISGHDNLYWYRRVMGKEIKFLLHFVKESKQDESGMPNNRFLAERTGGTYSTLKVQPAELEDSGVYFCASSQEPGGYYEQYFGPGTRLTVT.

A few counts support this clonotype. This sequence joins TRBV7-3 and TRBJ2-3; no reliable D call. The CDR3 totals 14 residues. V shed 5 bases and J shed 0 bases, with 9 bases lying between them. Germline CDR1 is SGHTA and CDR2 is FQGTGA. The CDR3 here is CASSESTSTDTQYF. CDR3 coding DNA: TGTGCCAGCAGCGAGTCGACTAGCACAGATACGCAGTATTTT.

This clonotype occurred a few times. The J gene is TRBJ2-2, the V gene TRBV2; TRBD1 might be the D (6 bases). Germline CDR1 SNHLY, CDR2 FYNNEI. CDR3 length: 15 residues. The germline V and J ends were trimmed by 6 bases and 5 bases, with 16 bases remaining between them. CDR3 in DNA: TGTGCCAGCAGGGTACCCGGGACAAAAACCGGGGAGCTGTTTTTT. Translated, it gives CASRVPGTKTGELFF.

The chain recombines TRBV20-1 with TRBJ2-3; TRBD2 matches at 9 bases. Looked up from germline, CDR1 is DFQATT and CDR2 is SNEGSKA (reference sequence). This CDR3 contains 14 residues. V shed 3 bases and J 6 bases; nucleotides not matched to a gene: 7. The CDR3 nucleotides read TGCAGTGCTAGTCGGCTAGCGGGGTTGGATACGCAGTATTTT. Protein product: CSASRLAGLDTQYF.

The V and J genes are TRBV27 and TRBJ2-2, with D uncertain. V was trimmed by 3 bases and J by 3 bases, leaving 14 bases between them. In germline, CDR1 is MNHEY, CDR2 SMNVEV (reference sequence). The CDR3 runs to 16 residues. CDR3 bases: TGTGCCAGCAGTTTTGGCTGGCAAGTCGACACCGGGGAGCTGTTTTTT. Its translation is CASSFGWQVDTGELFF.